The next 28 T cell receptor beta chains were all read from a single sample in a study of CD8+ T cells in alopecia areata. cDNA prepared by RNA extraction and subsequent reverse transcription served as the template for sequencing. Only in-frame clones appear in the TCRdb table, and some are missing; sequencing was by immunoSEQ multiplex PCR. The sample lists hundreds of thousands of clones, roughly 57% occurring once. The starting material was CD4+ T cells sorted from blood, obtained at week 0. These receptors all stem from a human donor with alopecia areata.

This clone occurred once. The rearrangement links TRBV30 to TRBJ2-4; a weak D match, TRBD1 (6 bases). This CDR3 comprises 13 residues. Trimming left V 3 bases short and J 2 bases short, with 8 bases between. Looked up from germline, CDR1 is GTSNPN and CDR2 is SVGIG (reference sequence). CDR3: CAWSRGPKNIQYF. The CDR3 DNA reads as TGTGCCTGGAGCAGGGGCCCCAAAAACATTCAGTACTTC.

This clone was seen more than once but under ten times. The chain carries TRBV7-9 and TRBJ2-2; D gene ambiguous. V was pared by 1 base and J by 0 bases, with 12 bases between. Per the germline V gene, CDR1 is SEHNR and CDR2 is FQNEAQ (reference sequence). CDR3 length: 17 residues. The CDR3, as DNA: TGTGCCAGCAGCTTAGTTGGCAGAATCGCGAACACCGGGGAGCTGTTTTTT. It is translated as CASSLVGRIANTGELFF.

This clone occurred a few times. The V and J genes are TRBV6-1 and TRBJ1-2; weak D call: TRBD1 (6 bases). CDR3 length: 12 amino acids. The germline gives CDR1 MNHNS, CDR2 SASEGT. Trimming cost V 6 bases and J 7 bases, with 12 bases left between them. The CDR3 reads CASSVDSLGYTF. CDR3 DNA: TGTGCCAGCAGCGTGGACAGCCTTGGCTACACCTTC.

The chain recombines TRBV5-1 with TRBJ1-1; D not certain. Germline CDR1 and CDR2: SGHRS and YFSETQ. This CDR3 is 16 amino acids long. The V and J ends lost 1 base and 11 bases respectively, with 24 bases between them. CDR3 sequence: CASSLISGSDSTRAFF. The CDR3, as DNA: TGCGCCAGCAGCTTGATATCAGGTTCGGATTCCACGCGGGCTTTCTTT.

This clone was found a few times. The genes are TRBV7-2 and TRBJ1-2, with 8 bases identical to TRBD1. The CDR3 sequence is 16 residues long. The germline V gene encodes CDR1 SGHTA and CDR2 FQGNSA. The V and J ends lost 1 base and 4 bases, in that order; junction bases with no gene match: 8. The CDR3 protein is CASSLVQGAAGYGYTF. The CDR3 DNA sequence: TGTGCCAGCAGCTTAGTTCAGGGGGCGGCGGGCTATGGCTACACCTTC.

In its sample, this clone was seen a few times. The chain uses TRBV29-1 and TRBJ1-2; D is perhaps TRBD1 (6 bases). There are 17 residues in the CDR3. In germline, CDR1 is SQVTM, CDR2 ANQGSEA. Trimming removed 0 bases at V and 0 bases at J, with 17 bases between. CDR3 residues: CSVEERVGGLANYGYTF. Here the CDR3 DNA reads TGCAGCGTTGAAGAAAGAGTAGGGGGGTTAGCTAACTATGGCTACACCTTC.

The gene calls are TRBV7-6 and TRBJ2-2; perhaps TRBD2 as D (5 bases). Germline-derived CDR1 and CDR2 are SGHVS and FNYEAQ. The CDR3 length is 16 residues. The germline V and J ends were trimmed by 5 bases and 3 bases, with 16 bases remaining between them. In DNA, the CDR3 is TGTGCCAGCAGCCCTGCTCGGAGAGGGTACACCGGGGAGCTGTTTTTT. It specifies CASSPARRGYTGELFF.

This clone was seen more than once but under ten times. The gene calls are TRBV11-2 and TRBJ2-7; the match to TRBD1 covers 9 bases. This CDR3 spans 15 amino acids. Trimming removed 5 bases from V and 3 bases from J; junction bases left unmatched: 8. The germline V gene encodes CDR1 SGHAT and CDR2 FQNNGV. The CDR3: CASSPGPGQGYEQYF. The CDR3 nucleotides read TGTGCCAGCAGCCCCGGACCGGGACAGGGCTACGAGCAGTACTTC.

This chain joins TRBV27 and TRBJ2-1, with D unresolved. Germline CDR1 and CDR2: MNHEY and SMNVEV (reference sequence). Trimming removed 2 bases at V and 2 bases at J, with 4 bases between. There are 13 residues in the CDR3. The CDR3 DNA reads TGTGCCAGCAGTTTAAAGCCCTACAATGAGCAGTTCTTC. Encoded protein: CASSLKPYNEQFF.

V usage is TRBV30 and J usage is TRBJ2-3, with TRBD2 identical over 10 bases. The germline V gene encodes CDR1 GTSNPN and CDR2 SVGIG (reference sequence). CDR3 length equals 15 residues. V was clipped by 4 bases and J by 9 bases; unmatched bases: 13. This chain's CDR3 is CAWKVTSGTVLTQYF. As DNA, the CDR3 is TGTGCCTGGAAGGTTACTAGCGGGACGGTTTTGACGCAGTATTTT.

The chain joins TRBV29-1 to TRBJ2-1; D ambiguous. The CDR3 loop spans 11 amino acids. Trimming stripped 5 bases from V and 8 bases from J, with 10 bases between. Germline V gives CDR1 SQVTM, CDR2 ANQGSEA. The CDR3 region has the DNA TGCAGCGTTAACCCCCTGCATGAGCAGTTCTTC. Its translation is CSVNPLHEQFF.

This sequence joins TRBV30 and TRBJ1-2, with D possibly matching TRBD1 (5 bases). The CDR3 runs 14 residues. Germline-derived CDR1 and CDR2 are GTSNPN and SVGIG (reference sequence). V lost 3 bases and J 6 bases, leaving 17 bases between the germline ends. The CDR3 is CAWRGVGVLNGYTF. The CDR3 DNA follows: TGTGCCTGGAGGGGAGTGGGGGTGTTGAATGGCTACACCTTC.

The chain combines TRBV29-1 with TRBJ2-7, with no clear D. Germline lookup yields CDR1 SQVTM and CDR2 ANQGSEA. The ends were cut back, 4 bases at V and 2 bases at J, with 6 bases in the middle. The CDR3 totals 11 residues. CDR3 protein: CSVGGTYEQYF. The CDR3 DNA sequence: TGCAGCGTTGGCGGTACCTACGAGCAGTACTTC.

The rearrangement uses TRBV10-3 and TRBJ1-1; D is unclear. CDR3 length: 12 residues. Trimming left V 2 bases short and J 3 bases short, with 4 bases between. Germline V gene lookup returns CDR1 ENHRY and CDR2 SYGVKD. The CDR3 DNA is TGTGCCATCAGTGAGCGGTACACTGAAGCTTTCTTT. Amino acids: CAISERYTEAFF.

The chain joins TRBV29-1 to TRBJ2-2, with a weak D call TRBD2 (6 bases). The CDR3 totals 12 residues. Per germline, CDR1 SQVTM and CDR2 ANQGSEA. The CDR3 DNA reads TGCACTACGTTCGGAGGGGCCGGGGAGCTGTTTTTT. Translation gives CTTFGGAGELFF.

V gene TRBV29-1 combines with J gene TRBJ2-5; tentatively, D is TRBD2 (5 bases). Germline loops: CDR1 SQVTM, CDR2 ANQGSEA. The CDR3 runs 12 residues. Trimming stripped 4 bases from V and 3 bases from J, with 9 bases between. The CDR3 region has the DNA TGCAGCGTTGTCGGGGTGGAAGAGACCCAGTACTTC. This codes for CSVVGVEETQYF.

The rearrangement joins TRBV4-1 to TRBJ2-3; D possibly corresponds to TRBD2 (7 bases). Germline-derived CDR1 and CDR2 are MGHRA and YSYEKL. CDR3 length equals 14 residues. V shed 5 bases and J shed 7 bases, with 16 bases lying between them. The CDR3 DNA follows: TGCGCCAGCAGCTCCGGGGGGCGAAGAAATACGCAGTATTTT. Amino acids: CASSSGGRRNTQYF.

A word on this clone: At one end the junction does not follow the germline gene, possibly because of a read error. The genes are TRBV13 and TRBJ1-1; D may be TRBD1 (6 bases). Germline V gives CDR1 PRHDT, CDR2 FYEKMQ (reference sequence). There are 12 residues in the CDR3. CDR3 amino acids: CASSLRDTEAFF. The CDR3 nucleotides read TGTGCCAGCAGCTTGAGGGACACTGAAGCGTTCTTT.

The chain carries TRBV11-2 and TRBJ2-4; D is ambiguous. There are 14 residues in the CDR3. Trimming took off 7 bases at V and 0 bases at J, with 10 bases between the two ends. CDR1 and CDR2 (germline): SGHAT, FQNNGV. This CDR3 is CASTHDVAKNIQYF. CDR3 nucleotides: TGTGCCAGCACCCACGACGTAGCCAAAAACATTCAGTACTTC.

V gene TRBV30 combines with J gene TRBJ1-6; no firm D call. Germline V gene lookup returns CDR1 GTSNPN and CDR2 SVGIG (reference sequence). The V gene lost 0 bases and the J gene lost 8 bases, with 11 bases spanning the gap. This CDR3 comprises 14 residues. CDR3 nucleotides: TGTGCCTGGAGTGTATCGGGGAGGGATTCACCCCTCCACTTT. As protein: CAWSVSGRDSPLHF.

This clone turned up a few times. In nucleotides, the CDR3 is TGTGCCAGCAGCAAAGATCCAGGAATCTCCTACGAGCAGTACTTC. It yields the protein CASSKDPGISYEQYF. V gene TRBV21-1 combines with J gene TRBJ2-7; TRBD1, as called in the table, went unchecked against the DNA. TRBV21-1 is a pseudogene locus. This CDR3 region has 15 residues.

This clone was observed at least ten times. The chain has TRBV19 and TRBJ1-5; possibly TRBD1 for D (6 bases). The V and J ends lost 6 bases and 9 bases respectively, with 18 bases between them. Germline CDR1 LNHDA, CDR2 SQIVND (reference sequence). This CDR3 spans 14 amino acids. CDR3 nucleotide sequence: TGTGCCAGTAGCGAAACAGGGAACCACCCGCCCCAGCATTTT. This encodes CASSETGNHPPQHF.

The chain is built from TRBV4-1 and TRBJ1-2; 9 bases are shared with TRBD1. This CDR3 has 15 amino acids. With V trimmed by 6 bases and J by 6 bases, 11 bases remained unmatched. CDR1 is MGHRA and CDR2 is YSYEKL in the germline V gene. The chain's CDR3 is CASRVRTGDGNGYTF. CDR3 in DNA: TGCGCCAGCAGAGTTCGGACAGGGGACGGGAATGGCTACACCTTC.

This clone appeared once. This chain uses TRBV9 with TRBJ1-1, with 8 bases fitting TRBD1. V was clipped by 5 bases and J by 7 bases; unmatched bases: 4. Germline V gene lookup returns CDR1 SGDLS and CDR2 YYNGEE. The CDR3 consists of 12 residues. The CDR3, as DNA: TGTGCCAGCAGTGGACAGGGCGGTGAAGCTTTCTTT. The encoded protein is CASSGQGGEAFF.

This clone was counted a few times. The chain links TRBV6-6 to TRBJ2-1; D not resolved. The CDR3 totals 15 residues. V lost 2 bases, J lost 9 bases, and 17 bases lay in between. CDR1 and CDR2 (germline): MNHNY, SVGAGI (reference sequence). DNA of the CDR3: TGTGCCAGCAGTTACCCCCAGCAGTCAGGCGGTGAGCAGTTCTTC. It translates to CASSYPQQSGGEQFF.

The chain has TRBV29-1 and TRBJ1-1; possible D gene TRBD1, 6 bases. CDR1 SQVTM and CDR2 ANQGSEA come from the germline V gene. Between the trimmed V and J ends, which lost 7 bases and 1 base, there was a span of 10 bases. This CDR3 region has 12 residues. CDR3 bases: TGCAGCGGCGCCAGGGGGAACACTGAAGCTTTCTTT. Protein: CSGARGNTEAFF.

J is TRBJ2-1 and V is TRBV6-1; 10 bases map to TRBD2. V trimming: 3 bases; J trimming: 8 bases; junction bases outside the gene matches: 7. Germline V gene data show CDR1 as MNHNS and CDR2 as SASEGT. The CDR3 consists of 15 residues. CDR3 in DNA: TGTGCCAGCAGTGATTTGAGCGGGGGGGCCGATGAGCAGTTCTTC. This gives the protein CASSDLSGGADEQFF.

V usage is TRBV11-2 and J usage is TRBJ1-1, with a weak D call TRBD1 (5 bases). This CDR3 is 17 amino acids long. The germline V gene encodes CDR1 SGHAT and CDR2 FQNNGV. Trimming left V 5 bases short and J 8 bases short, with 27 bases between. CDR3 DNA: TGTGCCAGCAGCCCCCGGGGGAGGGCAGGGCGGGATCCCGAAGCTTTCTTT. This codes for CASSPRGRAGRDPEAFF.